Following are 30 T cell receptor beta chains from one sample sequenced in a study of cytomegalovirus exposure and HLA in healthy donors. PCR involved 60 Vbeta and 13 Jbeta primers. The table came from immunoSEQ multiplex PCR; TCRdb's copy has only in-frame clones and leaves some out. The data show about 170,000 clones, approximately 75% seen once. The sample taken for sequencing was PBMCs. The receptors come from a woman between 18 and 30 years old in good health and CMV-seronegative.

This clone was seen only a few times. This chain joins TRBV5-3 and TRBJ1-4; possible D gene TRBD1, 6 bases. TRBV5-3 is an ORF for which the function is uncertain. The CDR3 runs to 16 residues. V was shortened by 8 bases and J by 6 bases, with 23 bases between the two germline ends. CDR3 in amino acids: CASSGARALADEKLFF. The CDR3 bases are TGTGCCAGCTCAGGGGCGCGGGCCCTAGCGGATGAAAAACTGTTTTTT.

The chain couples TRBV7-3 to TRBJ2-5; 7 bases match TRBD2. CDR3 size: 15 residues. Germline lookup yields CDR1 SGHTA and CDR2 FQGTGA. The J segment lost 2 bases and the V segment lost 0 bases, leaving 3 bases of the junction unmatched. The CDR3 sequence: CASSLTGTIQETQYF. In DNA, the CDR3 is TGTGCCAGCAGCTTAACAGGGACTATACAAGAGACCCAGTACTTC.

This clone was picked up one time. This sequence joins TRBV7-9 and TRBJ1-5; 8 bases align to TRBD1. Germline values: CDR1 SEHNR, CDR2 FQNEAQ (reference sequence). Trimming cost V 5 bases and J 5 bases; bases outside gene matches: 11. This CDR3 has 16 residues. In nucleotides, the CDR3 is TGTGCCAGCAGCCCAGGTAGACAGGGGATTGATCAGCCCCAGCATTTT. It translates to CASSPGRQGIDQPQHF.

CDR3 protein: CASSSQGYTEAFF. CDR3 coding DNA: TGTGCCAGCAGCTCACAGGGGTACACTGAAGCTTTCTTT. The chain is built from TRBV14 and TRBJ1-1; 7 bases line up with TRBD1. This CDR3 spans 13 amino acids. V was pared by 5 bases and J by 3 bases, with 3 bases of the junction left unmatched. Germline values: CDR1 SGHDN, CDR2 FVKESK.

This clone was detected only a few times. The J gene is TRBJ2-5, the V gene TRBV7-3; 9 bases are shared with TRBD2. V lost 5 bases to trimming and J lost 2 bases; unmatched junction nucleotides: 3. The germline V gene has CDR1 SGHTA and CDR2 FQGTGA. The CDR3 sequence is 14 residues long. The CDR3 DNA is TGTGCCAGCAGCCAAACTAGCGGGCAAGAGACCCAGTACTTC. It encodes CASSQTSGQETQYF.

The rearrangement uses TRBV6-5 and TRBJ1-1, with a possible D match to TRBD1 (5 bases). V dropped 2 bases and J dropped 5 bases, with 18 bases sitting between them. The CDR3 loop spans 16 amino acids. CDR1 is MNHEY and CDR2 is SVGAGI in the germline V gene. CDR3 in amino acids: CASSYTPVGGGTEAFF. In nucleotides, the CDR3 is TGTGCCAGCAGTTACACCCCAGTGGGGGGTGGGACTGAAGCTTTCTTT.

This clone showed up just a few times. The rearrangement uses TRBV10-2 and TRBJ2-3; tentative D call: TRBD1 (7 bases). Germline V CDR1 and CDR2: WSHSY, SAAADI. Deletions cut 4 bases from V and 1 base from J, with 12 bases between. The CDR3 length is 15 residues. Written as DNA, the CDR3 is TGCGCCAGCAGTGGGAGGGGGCCAGGCACAGATACGCAGTATTTT. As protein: CASSGRGPGTDTQYF.

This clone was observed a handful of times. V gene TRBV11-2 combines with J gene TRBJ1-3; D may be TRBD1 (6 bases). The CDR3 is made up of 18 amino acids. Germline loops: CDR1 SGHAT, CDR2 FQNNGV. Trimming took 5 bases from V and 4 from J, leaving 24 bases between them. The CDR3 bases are TGTGCCAGCAGCCCGCAAAGGGGTTCAGGGGTTGACGGAAACACCATATATTTT. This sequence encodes CASSPQRGSGVDGNTIYF.

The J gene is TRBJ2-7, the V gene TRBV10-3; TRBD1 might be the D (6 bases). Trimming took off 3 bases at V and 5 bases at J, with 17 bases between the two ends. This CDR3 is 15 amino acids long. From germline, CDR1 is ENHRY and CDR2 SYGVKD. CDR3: CAISDPGVFRNEQYF. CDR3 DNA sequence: TGTGCCATCAGTGACCCAGGGGTCTTTCGTAACGAGCAGTACTTC.

CDR3 loop: CASSLASQGIGNEQFF. The CDR3 DNA is TGCGCCAGCAGCTTGGCCTCCCAGGGGATAGGGAATGAGCAGTTCTTC. The gene calls are TRBV5-1 and TRBJ2-1, with D perhaps matching TRBD1 (6 bases). Germline V gives CDR1 SGHRS, CDR2 YFSETQ. V was pared by 0 bases and J by 7 bases, with 17 bases between. The CDR3 totals 16 residues.

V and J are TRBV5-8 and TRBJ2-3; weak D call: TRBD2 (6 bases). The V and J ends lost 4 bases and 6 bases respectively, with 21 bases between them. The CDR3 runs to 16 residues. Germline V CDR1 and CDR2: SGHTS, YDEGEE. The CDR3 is CASSGSGTLNTDTQYF. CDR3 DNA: TGTGCCAGCAGCGGTAGCGGCACCCTCAACACGGATACGCAGTATTTT. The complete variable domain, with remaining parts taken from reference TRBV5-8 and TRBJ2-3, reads EAGVTQSPTHLIKTRGQQATLRCSPISGHTSVYWYQQALGLGLQFLLWYDEGEERNRGNFPPRFSGRQFPNYSSELNVNALELEDSALYLCASSGSGTLNTDTQYFGPGTRLTVL.

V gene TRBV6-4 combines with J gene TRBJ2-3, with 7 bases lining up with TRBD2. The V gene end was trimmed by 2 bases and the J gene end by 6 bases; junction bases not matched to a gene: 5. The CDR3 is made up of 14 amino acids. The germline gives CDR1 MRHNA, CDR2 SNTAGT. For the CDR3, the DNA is TGTGCCAGCAGTGACGGAATTAGCGGGGATACGCAGTATTTT. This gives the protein CASSDGISGDTQYF.

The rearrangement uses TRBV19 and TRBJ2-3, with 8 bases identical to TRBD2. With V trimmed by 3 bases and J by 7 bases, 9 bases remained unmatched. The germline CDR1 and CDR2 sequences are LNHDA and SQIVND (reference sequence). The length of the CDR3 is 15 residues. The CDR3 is CASSMTRGGGNTQYF. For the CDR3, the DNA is TGTGCCAGTAGTATGACTCGGGGGGGCGGAAATACGCAGTATTTT.

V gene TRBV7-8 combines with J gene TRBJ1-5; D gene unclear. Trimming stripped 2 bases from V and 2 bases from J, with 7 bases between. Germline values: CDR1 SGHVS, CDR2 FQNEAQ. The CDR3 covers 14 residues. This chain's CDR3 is CASSLQLGNQPQHF. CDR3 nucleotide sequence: TGTGCCAGCAGCTTACAGTTGGGCAATCAGCCCCAGCATTTT.

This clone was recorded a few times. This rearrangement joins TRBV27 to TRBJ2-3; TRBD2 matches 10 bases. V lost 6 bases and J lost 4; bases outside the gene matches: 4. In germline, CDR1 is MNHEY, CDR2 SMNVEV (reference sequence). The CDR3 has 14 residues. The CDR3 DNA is TGTGCCAGCAGACTAGCGGGGCATTCAGATACGCAGTATTTT. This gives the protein CASRLAGHSDTQYF.

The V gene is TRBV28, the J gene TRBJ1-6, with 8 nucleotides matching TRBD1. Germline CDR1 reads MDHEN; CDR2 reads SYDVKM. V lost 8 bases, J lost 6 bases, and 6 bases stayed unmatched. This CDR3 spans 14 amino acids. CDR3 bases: TGTGCCAGCGGGACAGGTTCGTCTAATTCACCCCTCCACTTT. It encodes CASGTGSSNSPLHF.

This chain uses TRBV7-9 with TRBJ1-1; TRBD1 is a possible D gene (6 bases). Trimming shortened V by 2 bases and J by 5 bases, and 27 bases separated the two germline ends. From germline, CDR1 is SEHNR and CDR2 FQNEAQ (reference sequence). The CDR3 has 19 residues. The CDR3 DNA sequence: TGTGCCAGCAGCTTATCCCCCTTCAGGGGCAACTCGGTAGGGACTGAAGCTTTCTTT. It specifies CASSLSPFRGNSVGTEAFF. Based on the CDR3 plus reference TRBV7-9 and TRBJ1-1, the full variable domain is DTGVSQNPRHKITKRGQNVTFRCDPISEHNRLYWYRQTLGQGPEFLTYFQNEAQLEKSRLLSDRFSAERPKGSFSTLEIQRTEQGDSAMYLCASSLSPFRGNSVGTEAFFGQGTRLTVV.

The CDR3 nucleotides are TGTGCCAGCAGCTTGCGGACTGATGGAAACACCATATATTTT. It codes for CASSLRTDGNTIYF. The chain has TRBV7-9 and TRBJ1-3, with no clear D. The ends were cut back, 3 bases at V and 3 bases at J, with 9 bases in the middle. CDR1 is SEHNR and CDR2 is FQNEAQ in the germline V gene (reference sequence). This CDR3 has 14 amino acids.

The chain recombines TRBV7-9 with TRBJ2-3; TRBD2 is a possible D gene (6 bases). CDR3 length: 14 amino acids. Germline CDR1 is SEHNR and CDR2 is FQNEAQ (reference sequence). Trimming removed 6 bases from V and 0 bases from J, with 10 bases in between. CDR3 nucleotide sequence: TGTGCCAGCAGTTGGCTAGCGAGCACAGATACGCAGTATTTT. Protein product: CASSWLASTDTQYF.

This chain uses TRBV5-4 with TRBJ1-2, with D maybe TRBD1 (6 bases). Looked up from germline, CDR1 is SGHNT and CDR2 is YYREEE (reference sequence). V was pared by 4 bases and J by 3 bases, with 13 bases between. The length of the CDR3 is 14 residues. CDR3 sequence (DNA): TGTGCCAGCAGCGCGGACAGATCGGACTATGGCTACACCTTC. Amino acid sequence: CASSADRSDYGYTF. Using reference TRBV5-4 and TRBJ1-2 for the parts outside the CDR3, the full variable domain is ETGVTQSPTHLIKTRGQQVTLRCSSQSGHNTVSWYQQALGQGPQFIFQYYREEENGRGNFPPRFSGLQFPNYSSELNVNALELDDSALYLCASSADRSDYGYTFGSGTRLTVV.

The CDR3 coding sequence is TGTGCCAGCAGCCCGCGGGAGCCCGGGGAGCTGTTTTTT. This encodes CASSPREPGELFF. The rearrangement links TRBV7-8 to TRBJ2-2, with 7 positions matching TRBD2. The junction had 3 bases not matched to a gene; V was cut back by 5 bases and J by 6 bases. The germline V gene encodes CDR1 SGHVS and CDR2 FQNEAQ. This CDR3 comprises 13 residues.

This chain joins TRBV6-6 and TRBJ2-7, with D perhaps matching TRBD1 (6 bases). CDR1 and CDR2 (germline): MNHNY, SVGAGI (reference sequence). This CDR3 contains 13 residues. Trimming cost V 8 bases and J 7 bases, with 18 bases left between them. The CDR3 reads CASRPGHEGEQYF. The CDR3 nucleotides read TGTGCCAGCCGTCCGGGACATGAGGGGGAGCAGTACTTC.

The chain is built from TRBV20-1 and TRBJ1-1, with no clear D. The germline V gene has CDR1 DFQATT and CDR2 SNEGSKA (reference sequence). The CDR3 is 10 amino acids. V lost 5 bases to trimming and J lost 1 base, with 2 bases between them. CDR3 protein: CSARNTEAFF. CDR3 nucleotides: TGCAGTGCTCGGAACACTGAAGCTTTCTTT.

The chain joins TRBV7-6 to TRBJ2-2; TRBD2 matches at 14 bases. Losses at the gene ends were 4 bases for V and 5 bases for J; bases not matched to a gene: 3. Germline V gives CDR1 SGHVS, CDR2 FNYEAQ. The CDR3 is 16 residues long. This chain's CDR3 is CASSSGLAGGTGELFF. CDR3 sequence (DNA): TGTGCCAGCAGCTCCGGACTAGCGGGGGGAACCGGGGAGCTGTTTTTT.

CDR3 loop: CAISERGQGAVGGANVLTF. CDR3 nucleotides: TGTGCCATCAGTGAGAGGGGACAGGGGGCCGTAGGTGGGGCCAACGTCCTGACTTTC. The chain uses TRBV10-3 and TRBJ2-6; 12 bases map to TRBD1. The CDR3 loop spans 19 amino acids. After removal of 2 bases from V and 3 bases from J, the junction contained 8 bases not matched to a gene. Germline V lookup: CDR1 ENHRY, CDR2 SYGVKD.

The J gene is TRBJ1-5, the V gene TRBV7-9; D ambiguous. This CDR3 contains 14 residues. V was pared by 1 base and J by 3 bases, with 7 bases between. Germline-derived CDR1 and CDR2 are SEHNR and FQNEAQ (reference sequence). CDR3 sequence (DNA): TGTGCCAGCAGCTTAGTGTCAGACAATCAGCCCCAGCATTTT. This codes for CASSLVSDNQPQHF.

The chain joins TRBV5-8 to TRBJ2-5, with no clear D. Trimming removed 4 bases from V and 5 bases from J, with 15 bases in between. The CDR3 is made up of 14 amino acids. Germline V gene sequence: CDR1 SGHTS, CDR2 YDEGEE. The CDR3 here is CASSLYMTGETQYF. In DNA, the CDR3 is TGTGCCAGCAGCCTCTATATGACCGGGGAGACCCAGTACTTC. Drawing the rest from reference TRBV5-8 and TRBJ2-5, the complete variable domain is EAGVTQSPTHLIKTRGQQATLRCSPISGHTSVYWYQQALGLGLQFLLWYDEGEERNRGNFPPRFSGRQFPNYSSELNVNALELEDSALYLCASSLYMTGETQYFGPGTRLLVL.

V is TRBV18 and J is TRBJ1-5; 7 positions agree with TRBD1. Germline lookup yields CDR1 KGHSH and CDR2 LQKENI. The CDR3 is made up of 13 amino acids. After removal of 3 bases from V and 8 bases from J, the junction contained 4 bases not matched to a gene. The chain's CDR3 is CASSPDRWEPQHF. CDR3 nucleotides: TGTGCCAGCTCACCGGACAGGTGGGAGCCCCAGCATTTT.

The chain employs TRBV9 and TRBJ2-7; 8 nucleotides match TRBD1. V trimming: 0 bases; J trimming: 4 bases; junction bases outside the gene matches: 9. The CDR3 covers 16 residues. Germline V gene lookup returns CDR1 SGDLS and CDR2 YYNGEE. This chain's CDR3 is CASSVDSGTGIYEQYF. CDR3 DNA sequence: TGTGCCAGCAGCGTAGATTCCGGGACAGGAATTTACGAGCAGTACTTC.

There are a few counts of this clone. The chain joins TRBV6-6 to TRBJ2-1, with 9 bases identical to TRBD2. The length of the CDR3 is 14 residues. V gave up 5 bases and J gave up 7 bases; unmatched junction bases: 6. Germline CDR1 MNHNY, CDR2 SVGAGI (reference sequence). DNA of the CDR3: TGTGCCAGCAGTCAGCTAGCGGGAAATAATGAGCAGTTCTTC. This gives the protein CASSQLAGNNEQFF.